The 30 T cell receptor beta chains below all came from one sample that was sequenced in a study of CD8 T cells in ankylosing spondylitis. Notes on the study in general: Seemingly distinctive of ankylosing spondylitis blood was a TCR beta motif formed by eight highly homologous variants.

These receptors have no known antigen. Via MiXCR, TCRdb re-called the 5' RACE reads, giving one row per CDR3 protein. The data contain 300,000 to 400,000 distinct CDR3 sequences, about a fifth of them singletons. The sequenced sample was blood, either unsorted or a sorted T cell fraction (not recorded which). The receptors here all came from a male donor with ankylosing spondylitis.

This chain joins TRBV5-1 and TRBJ2-7, with 9 nucleotides matching TRBD2. This CDR3 region has 14 residues. Looked up from germline, CDR1 is SGHRS and CDR2 is YFSETQ. The junction had 3 bases not matched to a gene; V was cut back by 2 bases and J by 3 bases. This CDR3 reads CASSLQTSGYEQYF. CDR3 coding DNA: TGCGCCAGCAGCTTACAGACTAGCGGCTACGAGCAGTACTTC.

This clonotype was seen a handful of times. The chain recombines TRBV19 with TRBJ1-5; TRBD1 matches at 7 bases. The V and J ends lost 5 bases and 1 base, in that order; junction bases with no gene match: 5. Germline V lookup: CDR1 LNHDA, CDR2 SQIVND (reference sequence). The CDR3 is made up of 15 amino acids. As DNA, the CDR3 is TGTGCCAGTAGTGTGCAGGGGGGGAGCAATCAGCCCCAGCATTTT. This sequence encodes CASSVQGGSNQPQHF.

As to this clonotype: The junction departs from the called germline gene at one end, perhaps through a read error. The CDR3 coding sequence is TGTGCCAGCAGTCAAGAGGCGAGCAGGGGGGGCTACACCTTC. It translates to CASSQEASRGGYTF. The chain combines TRBV3-1 with TRBJ1-2; 7 bases map to TRBD1. Per the germline V gene, CDR1 is LGHDT and CDR2 is YNNKEL (reference sequence). The CDR3 covers 14 residues.

This clonotype was observed a few times. The V call is TRBV20-1, the J call TRBJ2-5; D gene ambiguous. This CDR3 is built from 13 residues. Germline CDR1 and CDR2: DFQATT and SNEGSKA (reference sequence). V lost 4 bases and J 5 bases, leaving 14 bases between the germline ends. The CDR3 loop reads CSAMERGWETQYF. The CDR3 region has the DNA TGCAGTGCTATGGAGCGTGGATGGGAGACCCAGTACTTC.

The chain links TRBV5-6 to TRBJ2-7, with 9 positions matching TRBD1. Germline trimming cut 0 bases from V and 4 bases from J; bases unmatched to any gene: 5. CDR1 is SGHDT and CDR2 is YYEEEE in the germline V gene. The CDR3 is 15 residues long. The CDR3 DNA reads TGTGCCAGCAGCTTGGGGATACAGGGGGCTTACGAGCAGTACTTC. It encodes CASSLGIQGAYEQYF.

The gene calls are TRBV11-2 and TRBJ2-3; TRBD2 matches 9 bases. The trim removed 1 base at V and 2 bases at J, leaving 4 bases unmatched. CDR1 and CDR2 (germline): SGHAT, FQNNGV. The CDR3 covers 16 residues. The CDR3 spells CASSLGASGTTDTQYF. CDR3 DNA: TGTGCCAGCAGCTTAGGGGCTAGCGGGACCACAGATACGCAGTATTTT.

V and J are TRBV7-8 and TRBJ1-1; D not resolved. Germline loops: CDR1 SGHVS, CDR2 FQNEAQ. V lost 0 bases, J lost 6 bases, and 5 bases lay in between. This CDR3 comprises 12 residues. The CDR3 spells CASSLAGSEAFF. Here the CDR3 DNA reads TGTGCCAGCAGCTTAGCAGGGTCTGAAGCTTTCTTT.

This clonotype was counted once. The CDR3 sequence: CASSPAPRRGEQYF. CDR3 in DNA: TGTGCCAGCAGCCCCGCCCCCAGGCGTGGGGAGCAGTACTTC. This chain connects TRBV5-6 to TRBJ2-7, with D unclear. This CDR3 spans 14 amino acids. The V end lost 4 bases, the J end lost 7 bases, and 18 bases lay between the germline ends. The germline gives CDR1 SGHDT, CDR2 YYEEEE. The entire variable domain, with the rest obtained from reference TRBV5-6 and TRBJ2-7, is as follows: DAGVTQSPTHLIKTRGQQVTLRCSPKSGHDTVSWYQQALGQGPQFIFQYYEEEERQRGNFPDRFSGHQFPNYSSELNVNALLLGDSALYLCASSPAPRRGEQYFGPGTRLTVT.

This clonotype was seen more than once but under ten times. The chain employs TRBV7-9 and TRBJ2-3; TRBD2 matches at 8 bases. Germline V gene lookup returns CDR1 SEHNR and CDR2 FQNEAQ (reference sequence). The CDR3 covers 17 residues. Trimming cost V 1 base and J 2 bases; bases outside gene matches: 8. The CDR3 sequence is CASSLGRTSSYTDTQYF. Written as DNA, the CDR3 is TGTGCCAGCAGCTTAGGGCGGACTAGCAGTTACACAGATACGCAGTATTTT.

This clonotype was recorded only once. This chain links TRBV24-1 with TRBJ2-2; D is undetermined. CDR1 is KGHDR and CDR2 is SFDVKD in the germline V gene. This CDR3 spans 13 amino acids. Trimming stripped 4 bases from V and 13 bases from J, with 15 bases between. The CDR3 DNA follows: TGTGCCACCAGTGAAGACGGCTGGGGTTTGCTGTTTTTT. Its translation: CATSEDGWGLLFF.

V usage is TRBV20-1 and J usage is TRBJ2-3; maybe TRBD2 (5 bases). This CDR3 region has 14 residues. Trimming pared 2 bases from V and 3 bases from J, leaving 12 bases between. Germline CDR1 is DFQATT and CDR2 is SNEGSKA (reference sequence). The CDR3 region is CSARSGSLTDTQYF. CDR3 nucleotides: TGCAGTGCTAGATCGGGGAGCCTGACAGATACGCAGTATTTT.

Written as DNA, the CDR3 is TGTGCCAGTAGTCCAGGGTCGATACCGGGTGAGCAGTTCTTC. The encoded protein is CASSPGSIPGEQFF. The chain recombines TRBV19 with TRBJ2-1, with TRBD1 as a possible D gene (5 bases). Germline V gene sequence: CDR1 LNHDA, CDR2 SQIVND (reference sequence). The length of the CDR3 is 14 residues. The ends were cut back, 5 bases at V and 9 bases at J, with 17 bases in the middle.

V and J are TRBV4-1 and TRBJ2-7; unclear D gene. V was pared by 4 bases and J by 6 bases, with 16 bases between. Germline CDR1 is MGHRA and CDR2 is YSYEKL. The CDR3 sequence is 14 residues long. The CDR3 protein is CASSLPSEVGEQYF. The DNA for the CDR3 is TGCGCCAGCAGCCTGCCCAGTGAGGTGGGCGAGCAGTACTTC.

This clonotype has at least ten counts. This rearrangement joins TRBV5-8 to TRBJ2-1, with D perhaps matching TRBD1 or TRBD2 (5 bases each). Germline-derived CDR1 and CDR2 are SGHTS and YDEGEE. The germline V and J ends were trimmed by 4 bases and 8 bases, with 16 bases remaining between them. This CDR3 has 14 residues. CDR3 sequence reads: CASSHLRGVDEQFF. CDR3 nucleotides: TGTGCCAGCAGCCATCTAAGGGGAGTCGATGAGCAGTTCTTC.

V usage is TRBV29-1 and J usage is TRBJ2-3; the D gene is possibly TRBD2 (6 bases). CDR3 size: 14 residues. Germline loops: CDR1 SQVTM, CDR2 ANQGSEA. V lost 3 bases, J lost 0 bases, and 10 bases lay in between. The CDR3 region is CSVEQGGSTDTQYF. The CDR3 DNA reads TGCAGCGTTGAGCAGGGAGGTAGCACAGATACGCAGTATTTT.

The chain combines TRBV20-1 with TRBJ2-7, with unresolved D. Germline CDR1 DFQATT, CDR2 SNEGSKA (reference sequence). The CDR3 runs 10 residues. V gave up 5 bases and J gave up 7 bases, with 9 bases separating them. The CDR3 here is CSALVWEQYF. The CDR3 DNA sequence: TGCAGTGCTCTAGTGTGGGAGCAGTACTTC.

This clonotype was detected only a few times. The CDR3 loop reads CSVTGQENTEAFF. CDR3 in DNA: TGCAGCGTTACCGGACAGGAGAACACTGAAGCTTTCTTT. The chain links TRBV29-1 to TRBJ1-1, with TRBD1 matching 7 bases. Trimming cost V 5 bases and J 1 base; bases outside gene matches: 4. This CDR3 region has 13 residues. Germline CDR1 SQVTM, CDR2 ANQGSEA. Using reference TRBV29-1 and TRBJ1-1 for the parts outside the CDR3, the full variable domain is SAVISQKPSRDICQRGTSLTIQCQVDSQVTMMFWYRQQPGQSLTLIATANQGSEATYESGFVIDKFPISRPNLTFSTLTVSNMSPEDSSIYLCSVTGQENTEAFFGQGTRLTVV.

This clonotype came up a few times. This chain links TRBV12-3 or TRBV12-4 with TRBJ1-5; no definite D call. V lost 0 bases and J lost 4, with 13 bases in between. This CDR3 region has 16 residues. CDR3 loop: CASSLALRNGNQPQHF. In nucleotides, the CDR3 is TGTGCCAGCAGTTTAGCGTTACGCAATGGAAATCAGCCCCAGCATTTT.

V gene TRBV9 combines with J gene TRBJ2-2; 7 bases fit TRBD2. The J segment lost 5 bases and the V segment lost 0 bases, leaving 7 bases of the junction unmatched. Germline CDR1 and CDR2: SGDLS and YYNGEE. The CDR3 consists of 16 residues. CDR3 in amino acids: CASSVVGGRGTGELFF. The CDR3 bases are TGTGCCAGCAGCGTAGTGGGCGGGAGAGGGACCGGGGAGCTGTTTTTT.

This clonotype has a handful of counts. The J gene is TRBJ2-7, the V gene TRBV3-1, with 13 bases that match TRBD2. V lost 7 bases to trimming and J lost 0 bases; unmatched junction nucleotides: 6. The CDR3 extends over 16 amino acids. Germline V gives CDR1 LGHDT, CDR2 YNNKEL (reference sequence). The CDR3 loop reads CASTLRTSGSSYEQYF. Written as DNA, the CDR3 is TGTGCCAGCACTCTAAGGACTAGCGGGAGCTCCTACGAGCAGTACTTC.

This clonotype was detected a few times. J is TRBJ1-4 and V is TRBV28, with 10 bases identical to TRBD1. Germline V lookup: CDR1 MDHEN, CDR2 SYDVKM. This CDR3 comprises 16 residues. J gave up 10 bases and V 2 bases, and 10 bases lay outside the gene matches. CDR3 protein: CASSLLDGTGDGKLFF. The CDR3 coding sequence is TGTGCCAGCAGTTTACTAGACGGGACAGGGGACGGAAAACTGTTTTTT.

This clonotype was seen a handful of times. The chain employs TRBV2 and TRBJ2-7, with 7 nucleotides matching TRBD1. The junction had 11 bases not matched to a gene; V was cut back by 7 bases and J by 2 bases. Germline lookup yields CDR1 SNHLY and CDR2 FYNNEI. The CDR3 has 15 residues. The CDR3 protein is CASTATGQYPYEQYF. CDR3 sequence (DNA): TGTGCCAGCACCGCGACAGGGCAATATCCCTACGAGCAGTACTTC.

The chain is built from TRBV7-9 and TRBJ2-2, with TRBD2 matching 10 bases. The CDR3 spans 15 residues. V shed 6 bases and J 5 bases; nucleotides not matched to a gene: 6. Germline values: CDR1 SEHNR, CDR2 FQNEAQ (reference sequence). The CDR3 DNA reads TGTGCCAGCAGGCCAATAGCGGGAGGTACCGGGGAGCTGTTTTTT. It encodes CASRPIAGGTGELFF.

The chain is built from TRBV5-7 and TRBJ2-1; TRBD2 agrees at 7 bases. TRBV5-7 qualifies as an ORF whose function is uncertain. The ends lost 4 bases at V and 4 bases at J; junction bases unmatched: 14. This CDR3 has 17 residues. The CDR3 coding sequence is TGTGCCAGCAGCCCAGGAGGGCGGGAGTGGGTATACAATGAGCAGTTCTTC. This gives the protein CASSPGGREWVYNEQFF.

This clonotype was observed many times. At one of its ends the junction is not consistent with the germline gene, which may arise from a read error. This chain connects TRBV5-1 to TRBJ2-1, with TRBD2 identical over 7 bases. This CDR3 has 16 residues. Germline lookup yields CDR1 SGHRS and CDR2 YFSETQ. The chain's CDR3 is CASSLVGGSSYNEQFF. The CDR3 nucleotides are TGTGCCAGCAGCTTAGTCGGCGGGAGCTCCTACAATGAGCAGTTCTTC. The full variable domain, its missing parts supplied by reference TRBV5-1 and TRBJ2-1, is KAGVTQTPRYLIKTRGQQVTLSCSPISGHRSVSWYQQTPGQGLQFLFEYFSETQRNKGNFPGRFSGRQFSNSRSEMNVSTLELGDSALYLCASSLVGGSSYNEQFFGPGTRLTVL.

This clonotype was observed at least ten times. The chain links TRBV11-2 to TRBJ2-1; possible D gene TRBD1, 6 bases. CDR1 SGHAT and CDR2 FQNNGV come from the germline V gene. The CDR3 consists of 15 residues. With 2 bases removed from V and 2 bases from J, the gap between germline ends came to 10 bases. CDR3 DNA sequence: TGTGCCAGCAGCTTACAGGGGTTCCCCTACAATGAGCAGTTCTTC. Translated: CASSLQGFPYNEQFF. Variable domain in full (rest from reference TRBV11-2 and TRBJ2-1): EAGVAQSPRYKIIEKRQSVAFWCNPISGHATLYWYQQILGQGPKLLIQFQNNGVVDDSQLPKDRFSAERLKGVDSTLKIQPAKLEDSAVYLCASSLQGFPYNEQFFGPGTRLTVL.

The J gene is TRBJ2-1, the V gene TRBV2; possibly TRBD2 for D (6 bases). Germline V gene sequence: CDR1 SNHLY, CDR2 FYNNEI. V was clipped by 7 bases and J by 2 bases, with 12 bases between them. The CDR3 is 14 residues long. Written as DNA, the CDR3 is TGTGCCAGCACGGCGGGAATCACCTACAATGAGCAGTTCTTC. This encodes CASTAGITYNEQFF.

This clonotype has more than one count but fewer than ten. This chain connects TRBV2 to TRBJ2-7, with D unresolved. This CDR3 contains 13 residues. Germline lookup yields CDR1 SNHLY and CDR2 FYNNEI. Deletions cut 3 bases from V and 1 base from J, with 7 bases between. CDR3 residues: CASSENISYEQYF. In DNA form, the CDR3 reads TGTGCCAGCAGTGAGAACATTTCCTACGAGCAGTACTTC.

The genes are TRBV4-3 and TRBJ1-2, with D perhaps matching TRBD1 (6 bases). CDR3 size: 13 residues. Trimming cost V 4 bases and J 8 bases, with 14 bases left between them. CDR1 and CDR2 from the germline V gene are LGHNA and YSLEER. DNA of the CDR3: TGCGCCAGCAGCCCACGGAGAGGGGGAGGCTACACCTTC. Its protein product is CASSPRRGGGYTF.

This chain uses TRBV7-9 with TRBJ1-4; no definite D call. The V end was cut by 3 bases, the J end by 5 bases, with 16 bases between. The CDR3 is 16 amino acids. Germline V gene data show CDR1 as SEHNR and CDR2 as FQNEAQ (reference sequence). Here the CDR3 reads CASSFLGWGRNEKLFF. CDR3 sequence (DNA): TGTGCCAGCAGCTTCTTAGGCTGGGGAAGGAATGAAAAACTGTTTTTT.